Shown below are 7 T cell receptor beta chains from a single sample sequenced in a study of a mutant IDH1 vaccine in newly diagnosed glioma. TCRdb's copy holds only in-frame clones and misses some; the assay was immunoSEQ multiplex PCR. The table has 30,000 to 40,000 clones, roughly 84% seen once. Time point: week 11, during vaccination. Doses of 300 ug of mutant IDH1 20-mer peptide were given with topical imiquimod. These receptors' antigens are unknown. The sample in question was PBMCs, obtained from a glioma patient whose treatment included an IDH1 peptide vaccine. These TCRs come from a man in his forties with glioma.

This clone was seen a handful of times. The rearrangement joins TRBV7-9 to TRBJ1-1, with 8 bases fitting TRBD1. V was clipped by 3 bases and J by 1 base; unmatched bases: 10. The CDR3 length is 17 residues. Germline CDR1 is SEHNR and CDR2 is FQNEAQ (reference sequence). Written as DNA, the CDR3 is TGTGCCAGCAGCTTTTATCGGACAGGGCTAAGGAACACTGAAGCTTTCTTT. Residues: CASSFYRTGLRNTEAFF. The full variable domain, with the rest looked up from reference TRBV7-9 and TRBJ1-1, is DTGVSQNPRHKITKRGQNVTFRCDPISEHNRLYWYRQTLGQGPEFLTYFQNEAQLEKSRLLSDRFSAERPKGSFSTLEIQRTEQGDSAMYLCASSFYRTGLRNTEAFFGQGTRLTVV.

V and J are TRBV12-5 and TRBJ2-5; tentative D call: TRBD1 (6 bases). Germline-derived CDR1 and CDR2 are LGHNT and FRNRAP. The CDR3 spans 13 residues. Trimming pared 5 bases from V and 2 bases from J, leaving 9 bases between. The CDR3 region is CASGSGQQETQYF. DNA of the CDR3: TGTGCTAGTGGTAGCGGACAGCAAGAGACCCAGTACTTC.

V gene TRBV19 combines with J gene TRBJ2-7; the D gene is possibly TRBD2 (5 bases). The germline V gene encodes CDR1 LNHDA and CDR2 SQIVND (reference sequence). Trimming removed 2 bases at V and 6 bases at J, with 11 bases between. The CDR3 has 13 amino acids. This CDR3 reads CASSILRAAEQYF. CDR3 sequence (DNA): TGTGCCAGTAGTATATTGAGGGCGGCCGAGCAGTACTTC.

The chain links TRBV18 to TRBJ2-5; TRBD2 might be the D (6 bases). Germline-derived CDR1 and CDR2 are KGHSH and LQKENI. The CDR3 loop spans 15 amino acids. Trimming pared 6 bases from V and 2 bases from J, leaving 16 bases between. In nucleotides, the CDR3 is TGTGCCAGCTCCCCAACTTACGGGGGTCAAGAGACCCAGTACTTC. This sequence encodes CASSPTYGGQETQYF.

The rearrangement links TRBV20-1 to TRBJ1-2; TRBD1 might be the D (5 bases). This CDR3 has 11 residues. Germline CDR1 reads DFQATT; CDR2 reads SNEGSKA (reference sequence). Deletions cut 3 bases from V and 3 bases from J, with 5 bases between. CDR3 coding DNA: TGCAGTGCTAGGGGGGACTATGGCTACACCTTC. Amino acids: CSARGDYGYTF.

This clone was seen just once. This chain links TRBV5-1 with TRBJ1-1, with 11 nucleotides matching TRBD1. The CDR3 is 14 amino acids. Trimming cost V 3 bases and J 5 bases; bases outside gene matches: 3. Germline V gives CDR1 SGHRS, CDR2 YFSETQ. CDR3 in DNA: TGCGCCAGCAGCTCCGGGACAGGGGGAACTGAAGCTTTCTTT. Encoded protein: CASSSGTGGTEAFF.

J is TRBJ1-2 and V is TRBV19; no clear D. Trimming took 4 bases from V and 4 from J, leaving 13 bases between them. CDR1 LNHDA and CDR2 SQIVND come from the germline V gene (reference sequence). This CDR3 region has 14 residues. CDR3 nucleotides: TGTGCCAGTAGTAACCGGGAGGATTCCTATGGCTACACCTTC. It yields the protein CASSNREDSYGYTF.